These 5 T cell receptor beta chains came from one sample sequenced in a study of T cell repertoires in cytomegalovirus infection. TCRdb re-called the reads with MiXCR, one entry per CDR3 protein. The profile shows around 240,000 distinct CDR3 sequences, approximately 22% of them singletons. Material for sequencing was CD8+ T cells from PBMCs. The receptors stem from a human donor in good health (CMV status not recorded). Some clones in this sample may be carry-over from other donors' samples.

This clonotype was seen more than once but under ten times. The gene calls are TRBV7-9 and TRBJ1-2, with D hard to call. The CDR3 sequence is 13 residues long. Trimming removed 3 bases from V and 7 bases from J, with 12 bases in between. CDR1 and CDR2 from the germline V gene are SEHNR and FQNEAQ (reference sequence). This CDR3 reads CASSFVTDPGYTF. The CDR3, as DNA: TGTGCCAGCAGCTTCGTAACAGACCCTGGCTACACCTTC.

About this clonotype: A much larger clone is a single base away; this may be a read error. The genes are TRBV12-3 or TRBV12-4 and TRBJ2-1; D remains ambiguous. Trimming cost V 2 bases and J 6 bases, with 8 bases left between them. This CDR3 has 13 residues. The CDR3: CASSLSRFNEQFF. Here the CDR3 DNA reads TGTGCCAGCAGTTTAAGTAGATTCAATGAGCAGTTCTTC.

There are a few counts of this clonotype. The chain has TRBV28 and TRBJ2-6, with TRBD1 as a possible D gene (5 bases). V lost 5 bases, J lost 0 bases, and 23 bases lay in between. This CDR3 contains 20 residues. Looked up from germline, CDR1 is MDHEN and CDR2 is SYDVKM. In nucleotides, the CDR3 is TGTGCCAGCAGTCAACCAACTGGGGCAGGATTAAGCTCTGGGGCCAACGTCCTGACTTTC. Translating gives CASSQPTGAGLSSGANVLTF.

The table lists this clonotype with a count of one. The V call is TRBV9, the J call TRBJ2-7; D is possibly TRBD2 (6 bases). V lost 7 bases and J lost 0, with 11 bases in between. Per the germline V gene, CDR1 is SGDLS and CDR2 is YYNGEE. The length of the CDR3 is 13 residues. The CDR3 DNA reads as TGTGCCAGCGGGGGGACCTTCTCCTACGAGCAGTACTTC. It translates to CASGGTFSYEQYF. The whole variable domain, filled in from reference TRBV9 and TRBJ2-7, reads DSGVTQTPKHLITATGQRVTLRCSPRSGDLSVYWYQQSLDQGLQFLIQYYNGEERAKGNILERFSAQQFPDLHSELNLSSLELGDSALYFCASGGTFSYEQYFGPGTRLTVT.

This clonotype occurred a few times. This sequence joins TRBV28 and TRBJ2-7; tentatively, D is TRBD2 (5 bases). The CDR3 is made up of 13 amino acids. Trimming removed 4 bases at V and 3 bases at J, with 10 bases between. The germline V gene has CDR1 MDHEN and CDR2 SYDVKM. The CDR3 spells CASSSVAGYEQYF. The CDR3 DNA reads TGTGCCAGCAGTTCGGTGGCGGGCTACGAGCAGTACTTC.